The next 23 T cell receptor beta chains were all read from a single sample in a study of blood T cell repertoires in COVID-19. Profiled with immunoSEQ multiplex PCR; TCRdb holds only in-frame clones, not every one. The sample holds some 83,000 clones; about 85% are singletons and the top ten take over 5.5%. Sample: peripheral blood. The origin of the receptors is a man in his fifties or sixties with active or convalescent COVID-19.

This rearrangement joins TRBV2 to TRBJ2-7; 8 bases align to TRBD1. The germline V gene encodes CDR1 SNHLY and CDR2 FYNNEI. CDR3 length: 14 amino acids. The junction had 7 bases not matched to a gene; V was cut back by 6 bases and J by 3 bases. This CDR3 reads CASRPQGAVYEQYF. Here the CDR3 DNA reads TGTGCCAGCAGGCCCCAGGGGGCAGTCTACGAGCAGTACTTC.

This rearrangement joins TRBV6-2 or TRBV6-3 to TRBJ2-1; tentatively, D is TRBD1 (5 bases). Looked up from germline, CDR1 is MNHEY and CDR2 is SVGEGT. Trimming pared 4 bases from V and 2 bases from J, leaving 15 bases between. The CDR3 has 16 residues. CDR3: CASSWPQGPPYNEQFF. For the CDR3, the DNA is TGTGCCAGCAGTTGGCCTCAGGGCCCGCCCTACAATGAGCAGTTCTTC.

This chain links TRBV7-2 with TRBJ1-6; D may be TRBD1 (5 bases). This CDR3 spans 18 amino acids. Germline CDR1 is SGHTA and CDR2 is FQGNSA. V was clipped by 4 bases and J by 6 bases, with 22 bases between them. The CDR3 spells CASSSLGRGVGGNSPLHF. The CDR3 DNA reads TGTGCCAGCAGCTCGCTTGGGCGGGGGGTTGGCGGTAATTCACCCCTCCACTTT.

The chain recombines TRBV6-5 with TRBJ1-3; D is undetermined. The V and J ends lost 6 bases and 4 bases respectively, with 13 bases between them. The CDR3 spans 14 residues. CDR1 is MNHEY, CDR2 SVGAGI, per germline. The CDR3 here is CASSPQTYGNTIYF. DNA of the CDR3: TGTGCCAGCAGCCCCCAGACTTACGGAAACACCATATATTTT.

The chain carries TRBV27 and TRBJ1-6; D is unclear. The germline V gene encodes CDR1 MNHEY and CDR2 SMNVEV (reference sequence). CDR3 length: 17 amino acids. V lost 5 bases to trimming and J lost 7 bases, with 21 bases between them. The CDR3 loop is CASSPMTGNVPNSPLHF. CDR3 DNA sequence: TGTGCCAGCAGTCCTATGACCGGGAACGTACCAAATTCACCCCTCCACTTT.

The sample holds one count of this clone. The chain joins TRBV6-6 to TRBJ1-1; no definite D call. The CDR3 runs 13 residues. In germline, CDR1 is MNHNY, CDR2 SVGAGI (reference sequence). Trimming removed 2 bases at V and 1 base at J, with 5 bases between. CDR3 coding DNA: TGTGCCAGCAGTTACCTTCCGAACACTGAAGCTTTCTTT. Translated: CASSYLPNTEAFF.

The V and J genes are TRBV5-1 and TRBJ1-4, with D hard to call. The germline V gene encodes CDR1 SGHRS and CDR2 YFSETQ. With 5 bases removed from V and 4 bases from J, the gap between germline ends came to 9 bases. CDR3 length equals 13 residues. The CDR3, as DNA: TGCGCCAGCAGTCGGGATTTTAATGAAAAACTGTTTTTT. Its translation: CASSRDFNEKLFF.

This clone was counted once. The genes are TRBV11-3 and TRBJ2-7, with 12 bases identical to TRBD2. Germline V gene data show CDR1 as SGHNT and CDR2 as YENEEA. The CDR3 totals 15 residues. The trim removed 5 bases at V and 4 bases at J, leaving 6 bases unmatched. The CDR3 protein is CASSPGLAGSYEQYF. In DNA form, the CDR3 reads TGTGCCAGCAGCCCTGGACTAGCGGGATCGTACGAGCAGTACTTC. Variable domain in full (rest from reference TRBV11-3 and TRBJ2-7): EAGVVQSPRYKIIEKKQPVAFWCNPISGHNTLYWYLQNLGQGPELLIRYENEEAVDDSQLPKDRFSAERLKGVDSTLKIQPAELGDSAVYLCASSPGLAGSYEQYFGPGTRLTVT.

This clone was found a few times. The CDR3 sequence is CASSPDGGTGYTF. In DNA, the CDR3 is TGTGCCAGCAGCCCTGACGGGGGTACAGGCTACACCTTC. The rearrangement links TRBV7-9 to TRBJ1-2; D perhaps matches TRBD1 (5 bases). The CDR3 consists of 13 residues. V lost 5 bases and J 8 bases, leaving 15 bases between the germline ends. Germline values: CDR1 SEHNR, CDR2 FQNEAQ (reference sequence).

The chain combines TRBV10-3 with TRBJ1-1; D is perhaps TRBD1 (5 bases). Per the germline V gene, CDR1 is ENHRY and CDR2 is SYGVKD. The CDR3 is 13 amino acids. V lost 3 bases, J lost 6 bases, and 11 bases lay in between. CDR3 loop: CAISDGGLAEAFF. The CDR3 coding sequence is TGTGCCATCAGTGATGGGGGGTTGGCTGAAGCTTTCTTT.

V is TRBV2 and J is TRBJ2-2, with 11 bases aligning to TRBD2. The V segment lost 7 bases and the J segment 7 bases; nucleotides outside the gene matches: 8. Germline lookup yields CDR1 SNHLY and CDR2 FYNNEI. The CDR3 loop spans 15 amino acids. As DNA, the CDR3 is TGTGCCAGCACCAGGGTAGCGGGGGGGATCGGGGAGCTGTTTTTT. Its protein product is CASTRVAGGIGELFF.

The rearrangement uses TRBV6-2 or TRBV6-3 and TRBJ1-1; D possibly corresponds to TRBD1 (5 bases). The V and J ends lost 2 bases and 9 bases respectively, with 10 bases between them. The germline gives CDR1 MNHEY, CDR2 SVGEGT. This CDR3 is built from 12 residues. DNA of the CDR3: TGTGCCAGCAGTTACCAGGGTTTTAAAGCTTTCTTT. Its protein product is CASSYQGFKAFF.

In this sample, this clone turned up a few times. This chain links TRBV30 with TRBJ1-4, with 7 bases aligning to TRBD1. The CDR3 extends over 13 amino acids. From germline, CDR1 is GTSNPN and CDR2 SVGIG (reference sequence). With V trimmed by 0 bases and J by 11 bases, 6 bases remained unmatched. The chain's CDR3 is CAWSVRRGLKLFF. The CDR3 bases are TGTGCCTGGAGTGTACGGAGGGGGCTGAAACTGTTTTTT.

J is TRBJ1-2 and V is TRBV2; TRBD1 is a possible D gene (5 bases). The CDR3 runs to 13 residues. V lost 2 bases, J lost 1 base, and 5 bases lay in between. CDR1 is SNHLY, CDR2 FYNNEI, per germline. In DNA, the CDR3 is TGTGCCAGCAGTGAACAGGGTAACTATGGCTACACCTTC. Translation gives CASSEQGNYGYTF.

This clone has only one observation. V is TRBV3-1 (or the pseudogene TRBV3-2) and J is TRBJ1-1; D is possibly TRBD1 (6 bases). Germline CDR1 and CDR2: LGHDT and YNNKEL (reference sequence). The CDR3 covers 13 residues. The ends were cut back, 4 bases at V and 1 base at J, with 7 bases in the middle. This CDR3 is CASSPGQNTEAFF. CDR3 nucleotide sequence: TGTGCCAGCAGCCCGGGACAGAACACTGAAGCTTTCTTT.

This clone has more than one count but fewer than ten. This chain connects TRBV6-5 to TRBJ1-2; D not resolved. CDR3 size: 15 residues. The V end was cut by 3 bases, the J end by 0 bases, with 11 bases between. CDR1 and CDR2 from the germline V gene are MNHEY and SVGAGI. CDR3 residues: CASSYGISSNYGYTF. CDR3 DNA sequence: TGTGCCAGCAGTTATGGTATTAGTTCTAACTATGGCTACACCTTC.

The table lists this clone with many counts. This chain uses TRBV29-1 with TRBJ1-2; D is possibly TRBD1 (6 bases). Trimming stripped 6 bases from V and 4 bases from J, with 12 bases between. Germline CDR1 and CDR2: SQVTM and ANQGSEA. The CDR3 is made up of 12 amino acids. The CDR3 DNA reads TGCAGCGTAAGGACAGTCTCCTATGGCTACACCTTC. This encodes CSVRTVSYGYTF.

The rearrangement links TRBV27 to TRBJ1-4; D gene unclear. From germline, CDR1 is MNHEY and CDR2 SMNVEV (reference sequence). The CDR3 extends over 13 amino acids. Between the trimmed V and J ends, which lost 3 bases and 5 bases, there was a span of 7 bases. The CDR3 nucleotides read TGTGCCAGCAGTTTGGGCTTCAATGAAAAACTGTTTTTT. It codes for CASSLGFNEKLFF.

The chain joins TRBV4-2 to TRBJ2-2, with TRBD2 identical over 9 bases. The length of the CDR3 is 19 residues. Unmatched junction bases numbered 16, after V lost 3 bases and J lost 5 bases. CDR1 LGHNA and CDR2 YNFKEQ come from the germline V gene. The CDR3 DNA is TGTGCCAGCAGCCAGGAAGACTATCGAAGCGGGGGGAGGACCGGGGAGCTGTTTTTT. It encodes CASSQEDYRSGGRTGELFF.

The CDR3 region is CASSIGNRFPAGNTIYF. As DNA, the CDR3 is TGTGCCAGTAGTATAGGAAACAGGTTTCCTGCAGGAAACACCATATATTTT. This chain links TRBV19 with TRBJ1-3; D is possibly TRBD1 (5 bases). CDR1 and CDR2 from the germline V gene are LNHDA and SQIVND (reference sequence). V shed 1 base and J shed 4 bases, with 17 bases lying between them. The CDR3 totals 17 residues.

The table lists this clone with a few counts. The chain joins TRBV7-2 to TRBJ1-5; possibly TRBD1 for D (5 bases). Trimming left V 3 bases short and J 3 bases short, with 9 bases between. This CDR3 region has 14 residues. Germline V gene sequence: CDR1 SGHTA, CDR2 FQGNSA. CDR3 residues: CASSFTGANQPQHF. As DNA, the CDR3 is TGTGCCAGCAGCTTCACAGGTGCCAATCAGCCCCAGCATTTT.

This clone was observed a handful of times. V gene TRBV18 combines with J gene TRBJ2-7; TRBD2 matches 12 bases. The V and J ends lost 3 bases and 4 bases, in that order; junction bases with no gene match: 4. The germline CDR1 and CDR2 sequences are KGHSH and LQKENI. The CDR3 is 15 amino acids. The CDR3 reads CASSPGLAGIYEQYF. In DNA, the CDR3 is TGTGCCAGCTCACCTGGACTAGCGGGAATATACGAGCAGTACTTC.

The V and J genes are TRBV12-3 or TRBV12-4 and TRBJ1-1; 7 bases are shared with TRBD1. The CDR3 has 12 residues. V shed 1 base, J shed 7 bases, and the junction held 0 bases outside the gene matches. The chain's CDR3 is CASSLGQGEAFF. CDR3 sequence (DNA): TGTGCCAGCAGTTTAGGACAGGGTGAAGCTTTCTTT.